The rows below give T cell receptor beta chains drawn from one sample of a study of cytomegalovirus exposure and HLA in healthy donors. Here immunoSEQ multiplex PCR was the method, and the copy in TCRdb shows in-frame clones only, minus some. Here the sample spans about 200,000 clones, 82% being singletons. The sequenced material came from PBMCs. The receptors come from a man between 35 and 55 years old in good health and CMV-seropositive. CDR3s include the opening cysteine and the closing phenylalanine or tryptophan. The order of the fields is V gene, D gene, J gene, clone size, CDR3 DNA, CDR3 protein. D genes are given only for firm matches. Clone sizes are given selectively: once, few, many, or a class where the clone is expanded.

>TRBV10-3|.|TRBJ1-3|.
TGTGCCATCAGTGAGTCCCCTTCATTTAGCTCTGGAAACACCATATATTTT
CAISESPSFSSGNTIYF
>TRBV12-5|TRBD2|TRBJ2-5|.
TGTGCTAGTGGTTTGTCAGGGACTAGCGGTCCCGGGACCCAGTACTTC
CASGLSGTSGPGTQYF
>TRBV20-1|.|TRBJ1-1|.
TGCAGTGCCCCCGACAGAAAAGCTTTCTTT
CSAPDRKAFF
>TRBV19|.|TRBJ1-4|once
TGTGCCAGTAGTATAGGTCCAGGAACAACTAATGAAAAACTGTTTTTT
CASSIGPGTTNEKLFF
>TRBV5-1|TRBD2|TRBJ2-1|.
TGCGCCAGCAGCCGAACTAGCGCCTCCTACAATGAGCAGTTCTTC
CASSRTSASYNEQFF
>TRBV5-6|.|TRBJ2-5|.
TGTGCCAGCAGCCTCCCTAGGGAGACCCAGTACTTC
CASSLPRETQYF
>TRBV27|TRBD1|TRBJ1-4|once
TGTGCCAGCAGTTCCCCGCCCGGGACAGTTAATGAAAAACTGTTTTTT
CASSSPPGTVNEKLFF
>TRBV27|.|TRBJ2-1|few
TGTGCCAGCAGCCTTAGGGAGCTAAACAATGAGCAGTTCTTC
CASSLRELNNEQFF
>TRBV9|TRBD2|TRBJ2-4|.
TGTGCCAGCAGCCTTAGGGTAGCGGGAGACATTCAGTACTTC
CASSLRVAGDIQYF
>TRBV28|TRBD1|TRBJ2-6|.
TGTGCCAGCAGCACCGGGACAGTCTCTGGGGCCAACGTCCTGACTTTC
CASSTGTVSGANVLTF
>TRBV4-1|.|TRBJ2-1|once
TGCGCCAGCAGCGTCGTGTGGCCTGACTCCTACAATGAGCAGTTCTTC
CASSVVWPDSYNEQFF
>TRBV29-1|.|TRBJ2-7|.
TGCAGCGTTGAATTAGCCTACGAGCAGTACTTC
CSVELAYEQYF
>TRBV30|.|TRBJ1-2|.
TGTGCCTGGAGTGTAGCAGGTCTTGGCTACACCTTC
CAWSVAGLGYTF
>TRBV5-4|TRBD2|TRBJ2-1|.
TGTGCCAGCAGCTTGGGTGCGGGAGGGCCTTCCGATGAGCAGTTCTTC
CASSLGAGGPSDEQFF
>TRBV27|.|TRBJ2-5|.
TGTGCCAGCAGCGACAGACAAGAGACCCAGTACTTC
CASSDRQETQYF
>TRBV4-1|TRBD1|TRBJ1-5|.
TGCGCCAGCAGCCAGGGGGACAGGGGCAATCAGCCCCAGCATTTT
CASSQGDRGNQPQHF
>TRBV7-3|TRBD2|TRBJ2-3|.
TGTGCCAGCAGCTTAAGGCGGGGGGGAGGCACAGATACGCAGTATTTT
CASSLRRGGGTDTQYF
>TRBV10-3|.|TRBJ2-1|.
TGTGCCATCAGTGAGTCAACAGGGAGGGCCAATGAGCAGTTCTTC
CAISESTGRANEQFF
>TRBV5-6|.|TRBJ1-5|.
TGTGCCAGCAGCAGCCGGGACTGGTCAGGTCAGCCCCAGCATTTT
CASSSRDWSGQPQHF
>TRBV10-2|.|TRBJ2-5|.
TGCGCCAGCAGTGAGAGGTGGCGCGGGGATCAAGAGACCCAGTACTTC
CASSERWRGDQETQYF
>TRBV7-9|.|TRBJ2-1|.
TGTGCCAGCAGCGACCAGTTGGGACTTTACAATGAGCAGTTCTTC
CASSDQLGLYNEQFF
>TRBV19|.|TRBJ2-1|few
TGTGCCAGTAGTATTCTGACTGGTAGGGGCGAGCAGTTCTTC
CASSILTGRGEQFF
>TRBV2|.|TRBJ1-1|.
TGTGCCATCCAGGGCCAGAACACTGAAGCTTTCTTT
CAIQGQNTEAFF
>TRBV19|.|TRBJ2-1|once
TGTGCCAGTAGTTGGGGGGGCGACAACTACAATGAGCAGTTCTTC
CASSWGGDNYNEQFF
>TRBV7-9|TRBD2|TRBJ2-2|.
TGTGCCAGCAGCCCACTAGCGGGAGGCTCCGGGGAGCTGTTTTTT
CASSPLAGGSGELFF
>TRBV7-9|.|TRBJ1-2|once
TGTGCCAGCAGCTTGGCAAACTATGGCTACACCTTC
CASSLANYGYTF
>TRBV11-3|.|TRBJ1-1|.
TGTGCCAGCAGCTCGGGCCGGACTACTGAAGCTTTCTTT
CASSSGRTTEAFF
>TRBV6-5|TRBD1|TRBJ1-2|.
TGTGCCAGCAGTTACGGACACACAGGGGACTATGGCTACACCTTC
CASSYGHTGDYGYTF
>TRBV15|.|TRBJ2-2|.
TGTGCCACCAGCAGACACACGGGAACCGGGGAGCTGTTTTTT
CATSRHTGTGELFF
>TRBV6-5|TRBD1|TRBJ1-3|few
TGTGCCAGCAGGCCCACAGGGGTTACTGGAAACACCATATATTTT
CASRPTGVTGNTIYF
>TRBV15|TRBD2|TRBJ2-5|.
TGTGCCACCAGCAGAGTCACTAGCGGGAGATTGTGGGAGACCCAGTACTTC
CATSRVTSGRLWETQYF
>TRBV29-1|TRBD1|TRBJ1-1|.
TGCAGCGTAACTGACAGGGGGACTGAAGCTTTCTTT
CSVTDRGTEAFF
>TRBV27|.|TRBJ2-5|.
TGTGCCAGCAGTTGGGCAGGGGTTCAAGAGACCCAGTACTTC
CASSWAGVQETQYF
>TRBV5-5|.|TRBJ1-1|.
TGTGCCAGCAGCTTGGGGGGGGGAGTTAAAGCTTTCTTT
CASSLGGGVKAFF
>TRBV10-1|TRBD1|TRBJ2-2|.
TGCGCCACCTCGCCTTGGACAGGGTCGACCGGGGAGCTGTTTTTT
CATSPWTGSTGELFF
>TRBV6-5|TRBD1|TRBJ2-2|.
TGTGCCAGCAGTCCCGGGACAGGGGGGACCGGGGAGCTGTTTTTT
CASSPGTGGTGELFF
>TRBV27|TRBD1|TRBJ1-5|once
TGTGCCAGCAGTTCAGGGCAGCCAGGGGGTCAGCCCCAGCATTTT
CASSSGQPGGQPQHF
>TRBV4-1|TRBD1|TRBJ1-2|.
TGCGCCAGCAGCCCGACAGGGGGCGACTATGGCTACACCTTC
CASSPTGGDYGYTF
>TRBV29-1|TRBD1|TRBJ1-2|once
TGCAGCGTTCCGTCAGGGGGCGCGGGTGGCTACACCTTC
CSVPSGGAGGYTF
>TRBV4-2|TRBD1|TRBJ2-3|few
TGTGCCAGCAGCCAGGTGACAGGGATGGGCACAGATACGCAGTATTTT
CASSQVTGMGTDTQYF
>TRBV7-2|.|TRBJ2-7|once
TGTGCCAGCAGCTTCGCAGGGGCGTCTCTAGGCGAGCAGTACTTC
CASSFAGASLGEQYF
>TRBV19|.|TRBJ2-5|.
TGTGCCAGTAGGGGTAGCGGTTGGGAGCCAGAGACCCAGTACTTC
CASRGSGWEPETQYF
>TRBV5-1|.|TRBJ1-3|.
TGCGCCAGCAGCCCGGACAGTTCCGCCTCTGGAAACACCATATATTTT
CASSPDSSASGNTIYF
>TRBV7-9|.|TRBJ1-2|.
TGTGCCAGCAGCTCCGGCTATGGCTACACCTTC
CASSSGYGYTF